This T cell receptor beta chain was sequenced for a study of blood T cell repertoires in COVID-19 (dated by TCRdb to the early 2020s). The study in broad terms: Collaborator samples came from the United States, Italy and Spain and covered acute and convalescent phases of COVID-19. The prospective study material was composed of cDNA or gDNA derived from T cells, B-cell-depleted T cells, or PBMCs. Subjects who had been exposed to COVID-19, were actively infected with it, or had recovered from it provided the deeply sampled blood TCRbeta repertoires that made up the dataset. The repertoires were released in a freely available public database meant as a resource for research on the immune response to SARS-CoV-2. Samples came from the ongoing ImmuneRACE study (first 160 participants) plus 1,254 subjects from 6 global collaborators. The sample metadata nearly always contained a de-identified subject ID, COVID-19 status, age in years and sex. Where available, HLA class I and class II types were taken from metadata supplied by the sample provider and were not determined by assay-based typing.

In Seattle, one collaborating source enrolled patients while the infection was active and tracked those patients longitudinally over the course of disease. The collaborating institutions used their own protocols to collect whole blood in K2EDTA tubes. For TCRbeta analysis, collaborator samples were shipped as frozen whole blood, as isolated PBMCs, or as DNA extracted from either sample type. Per the germline V gene, SGHRS is the CDR1 and YFSETQ is the CDR2. Counted from cysteine to phenylalanine, this CDR3 has 15 amino acids. The read is trimmed to its CDR3 DNA, 45 bases read in frame from base 1. From V the trimming removes 2 bases and from J it removes 5 bases, while the gene matches leave 6 bases of the junction unaccounted for. Regarding this clone: Its specific antigen is unknown. Base-call qualities are not available, and no considerably larger clone is one nucleotide away.

Summary of the overall study and its limitations: The amount of clinical and demographic metadata varied by source and participant and was provided uncurated.

TCRbeta CDR3 regions were amplified from genomic DNA by means of the immunoSEQ Assay, a bias-controlled multiplex PCR. In the authors' own workflow: Within the assay, amplification of reference gene primers was used to estimate how many nucleated cells each sample contained. To quantify the absolute abundance of each unique TCRbeta CDR3 rearrangement, sequence reads were collapsed and filtered. Productive Simpson clonality was computed per sample as the square root of Simpson's diversity index over productive rearrangements. Imported from immuneACCESS, the table was reduced by TCRdb to in-frame sequences with V and J called. These copies leave out some clones; in studies compared against another copy, an unresolved V gene accounts for under half, and the cause of the remainder is not known. The DNA was the basis for D and trimming; V, J and clone size are from that table. Recorded for this sample are a few hundred thousand clones; more than 80% of them occurred a single time. Together, the top ten hold 3% of the sample.

The clonotype comes from a woman in her 30s with COVID-19, enrolled during active disease. The chain couples TRBV5-1 to TRBJ2-1; 8 junctional bases match TRBD2. Sequencing was performed on peripheral blood. The DNA sequence is TGCGCCAGCAGCTTTGCACTAGCGGTAAACAATGAGCAGTTCTTC. This yields the protein CASSFALAVNNEQFF.